This passage covers 14 T cell receptor beta chains from one sample sequenced in a study of cytomegalovirus exposure and HLA in healthy donors. PCR primers comprised 60 Vbeta and 13 Jbeta primers. Measured with immunoSEQ multiplex PCR; TCRdb has only the in-frame clones, and not every one. The data contain approximately 280,000 clones, roughly 89% of them seen just once; the ten biggest clones take up 4%. Specimen: PBMCs. The receptors come from a man aged 35-49 years in good health and CMV-seropositive.

The genes are TRBV5-8 and TRBJ1-6; D is unclear. V was trimmed by 1 base and J by 17 bases, leaving 13 bases between them. This CDR3 comprises 12 residues. The germline V gene encodes CDR1 SGHTS and CDR2 YDEGEE. As DNA, the CDR3 is TGTGCCAGCAGCTTGCGGTTCTGGGAGGTCCACTTT. Amino acids: CASSLRFWEVHF.

This sequence joins TRBV27 and TRBJ2-7, with 7 bases aligning to TRBD2. CDR3 length: 17 amino acids. In germline, CDR1 is MNHEY, CDR2 SMNVEV (reference sequence). V shed 6 bases and J 6 bases; nucleotides not matched to a gene: 20. CDR3 in DNA: TGTGCCAGCAGCTCCTCAAGGTGGGGCGGGAGTATGTTCGAGCAGTACTTC. Its protein product is CASSSSRWGGSMFEQYF.

The rearrangement links TRBV18 to TRBJ1-1, with 8 bases lining up with TRBD1. Trimming cost V 0 bases and J 0 bases; bases outside gene matches: 6. CDR1 KGHSH and CDR2 LQKENI come from the germline V gene. CDR3 length equals 17 residues. The CDR3 DNA reads as TGTGCCAGCTCACCACCGAACAGGGGGTATATGAACACTGAAGCTTTCTTT. Protein sequence: CASSPPNRGYMNTEAFF.

The CDR3 loop reads CASSGTGLADTQYF. CDR3 nucleotides: TGCGCCAGCAGCGGGACAGGGCTGGCAGATACGCAGTATTTT. The V call is TRBV5-1, the J call TRBJ2-3; 9 bases are shared with TRBD1. V gave up 4 bases and J gave up 4 bases; unmatched junction bases: 4. In germline, CDR1 is SGHRS, CDR2 YFSETQ. CDR3 length: 14 amino acids.

The chain has TRBV29-1 and TRBJ2-1; a weak D match, TRBD2 (5 bases). Germline V gene data show CDR1 as SQVTM and CDR2 as ANQGSEA. V lost 7 bases to trimming and J lost 6 bases, with 16 bases between them. CDR3 size: 13 residues. The CDR3 loop reads CSASLVSFNEQFF. As DNA, the CDR3 is TGCAGCGCCTCACTAGTGTCATTCAATGAGCAGTTCTTC.

The chain recombines TRBV28 with TRBJ2-2, with D hard to call. In germline, CDR1 is MDHEN, CDR2 SYDVKM. Trimming cost V 2 bases and J 5 bases, with 3 bases left between them. The CDR3 extends over 12 amino acids. The CDR3 region has the DNA TGTGCCAGCAGTTTACGGACCGGGGAGCTGTTTTTT. Its protein is CASSLRTGELFF.

The V gene is TRBV7-9, the J gene TRBJ2-1; D is ambiguous. The CDR3 contains 14 residues. With 2 bases removed from V and 2 bases from J, the gap between germline ends came to 7 bases. Germline CDR1 reads SEHNR; CDR2 reads FQNEAQ (reference sequence). The CDR3 DNA follows: TGTGCCAGCAGCTTACATTCGGCCTACAATGAGCAGTTCTTC. It yields the protein CASSLHSAYNEQFF. Using reference TRBV7-9 and TRBJ2-1 for the parts outside the CDR3, the full variable domain is DTGVSQNPRHKITKRGQNVTFRCDPISEHNRLYWYRQTLGQGPEFLTYFQNEAQLEKSRLLSDRFSAERPKGSFSTLEIQRTEQGDSAMYLCASSLHSAYNEQFFGPGTRLTVL.

This chain connects TRBV4-1 to TRBJ1-4; 7 nucleotides line up with TRBD1. The V segment lost 4 bases and the J segment 2 bases; nucleotides outside the gene matches: 10. This CDR3 is built from 17 residues. CDR1 and CDR2 from the germline V gene are MGHRA and YSYEKL. CDR3 DNA sequence: TGCGCCAGCAGCCCGGACAGGTTCCAGGGGACTAATGAAAAACTGTTTTTT. Amino acid sequence: CASSPDRFQGTNEKLFF.

This clone was seen only a few times. The J gene is TRBJ1-5, the V gene TRBV5-1; 9 positions match TRBD1. This CDR3 is built from 16 residues. The V gene's germline CDR1 is SGHRS and CDR2 YFSETQ. J was trimmed by 6 bases and V by 4 bases; bases with no gene match: 11. CDR3 DNA sequence: TGCGCCAGCAGCCTATGGCCGGGACAGGGCGGTCAGCCCCAGCATTTT. Amino acids: CASSLWPGQGGQPQHF.

The chain has TRBV6-6 and TRBJ1-5, with 7 bases lining up with TRBD1. Per germline, CDR1 MNHNY and CDR2 SVGAGI (reference sequence). The CDR3 length is 15 residues. The V gene end was trimmed by 6 bases and the J gene end by 3 bases; junction bases not matched to a gene: 8. This chain's CDR3 is CASRPTGTNNQPQHF. DNA of the CDR3: TGTGCCAGCAGACCGACAGGGACCAACAATCAGCCCCAGCATTTT.

The chain carries TRBV7-2 and TRBJ2-5; tentatively, D is TRBD2 (6 bases). The CDR3 is 14 residues long. V was clipped by 5 bases and J by 0 bases, with 10 bases between them. Germline values: CDR1 SGHTA, CDR2 FQGNSA. The CDR3 sequence is CASSRDWYQETQYF. For the CDR3, the DNA is TGTGCCAGCAGCCGGGACTGGTACCAAGAGACCCAGTACTTC.

The CDR3 here is CASSLAAVQETQYF. DNA of the CDR3: TGTGCCAGCAGCTTAGCGGCAGTCCAAGAGACCCAGTACTTC. This sequence joins TRBV7-9 and TRBJ2-5, with D unresolved. The germline CDR1 and CDR2 sequences are SEHNR and FQNEAQ (reference sequence). The V gene lost 0 bases and the J gene lost 1 base, with 6 bases spanning the gap. CDR3 length: 14 amino acids.

J is TRBJ2-5 and V is TRBV6-5, with 9 bases that match TRBD2. V trimming: 2 bases; J trimming: 5 bases; junction bases outside the gene matches: 6. Germline CDR1 reads MNHEY; CDR2 reads SVGAGI. The CDR3 extends over 15 amino acids. CDR3 residues: CASSYQAGGRETQYF. The DNA of the CDR3 is TGTGCCAGCAGTTACCAGGCGGGAGGGCGTGAGACCCAGTACTTC.

The chain couples TRBV11-2 to TRBJ2-5; the D is unclear. CDR1 and CDR2 (germline): SGHAT, FQNNGV. V gave up 1 base and J gave up 4 bases, with 7 bases separating them. This CDR3 spans 13 amino acids. The CDR3 nucleotides read TGTGCCAGCAGCTTAGCGGTTCGAGAGACCCAGTACTTC. Translated: CASSLAVRETQYF.